This is a list of T cell receptor beta chains from one sample in a study of blood T cell repertoires in COVID-19. Profiled with immunoSEQ multiplex PCR; TCRdb holds only in-frame clones, not every one. In the table there are 210,000 or so clones, approximately 88% of which are singletons. Sequenced material: PBMCs or T cells enriched from blood (not recorded which). These receptors were taken from a woman aged 30 to 39 who had been exposed to COVID-19. CDR3s include the opening cysteine and the closing phenylalanine or tryptophan. The D gene is left open where the match is weak. Where a row states a size, it is once, few, many or the class of an expanded clone; other rows omit it.

clone size,J gene,V gene,D gene,CDR3 DNA,CDR3 protein
-,TRBJ1-5,TRBV19,-,TGTGCCAGTAGTATAGAGGCTAGGAATCAGCCCCAGCATTTT,CASSIEARNQPQHF
-,TRBJ1-1,TRBV5-1,-,TGCGCCAGCAGCATCATAGGGGTAAAGGACACTGAAGCTTTCTTT,CASSIIGVKDTEAFF
-,TRBJ2-2,TRBV28,-,TGTGCCAGCAACCGGGGCACCGGGGAGCTGTTTTTT,CASNRGTGELFF
-,TRBJ2-2,TRBV2,TRBD2,TGTGCCAGCAGTGAAGAGTGGACTAGCACCGGGGAGCTGTTTTTT,CASSEEWTSTGELFF
-,TRBJ2-1,TRBV12-5,TRBD2,TGTGCTAGTGGTTTGGTACTAGCGGGAGTCCCAAATGAGCAGTTCTTC,CASGLVLAGVPNEQFF
-,TRBJ2-7,TRBV9,-,TGTGCCAGCAGCGTGACAGGCGGCCCCTACGAGCAGTACTTC,CASSVTGGPYEQYF
-,TRBJ2-7,TRBV9,-,TGTGCCAGCAGCGCAGGGGGGGAGCAGTACTTC,CASSAGGEQYF
-,TRBJ1-1,TRBV11-3,-,TGTGCCAGCAGCTTGTCGTTTCGGGGTGAAGCTTTCTTT,CASSLSFRGEAFF
-,TRBJ1-2,TRBV28,TRBD1,TGTGCCAGCAGGAGGACAGGGCACTATGGCTACACCTTC,CASRRTGHYGYTF
-,TRBJ1-3,TRBV20-1,-,TGCAGTGCTAGTCAGGCCGAAGGAAACACCATATATTTT,CSASQAEGNTIYF
-,TRBJ1-5,TRBV28,-,TGTGCCAGCAGGGCCGGACGGGGGAGTGGTCAGCCCCAGCATTTT,CASRAGRGSGQPQHF
-,TRBJ2-7,TRBV6-2/TRBV6-3,-,TGTGCCAGCAGTAACACTAGTAAATCCTACGAGCAGTACTTC,CASSNTSKSYEQYF
-,TRBJ2-7,TRBV7-8,TRBD2,TGTGCCAGCAGCCTAGCGGGAGCGTTCTACGAGCAGTACTTC,CASSLAGAFYEQYF
-,TRBJ1-1,TRBV6-6,TRBD1,TGTGCCAGCAGTTACTATTCAGGGGGCTCTGAAGCTTTCTTT,CASSYYSGGSEAFF
-,TRBJ1-2,TRBV30,-,TGTGCCTGGAAAGACAAGGGAGCGGTGGGTGGCTACACCTTC,CAWKDKGAVGGYTF
-,TRBJ2-5,TRBV7-9,TRBD2,TGTGCCAGCAGGGGACTAGTTAAAGAGACCCAGTACTTC,CASRGLVKETQYF
few,TRBJ1-4,TRBV9,-,TGTGCCAGCAGCGTTAGAGGACAGTTTAATGAAAAACTGTTTTTT,CASSVRGQFNEKLFF
-,TRBJ1-2,TRBV19,TRBD1,TGTGCCAGTAGTACGGGACAGGGCTATGGCTACACCTTC,CASSTGQGYGYTF
-,TRBJ2-5,TRBV4-1,TRBD2,TGCGCCAGCAGCCAAGATAGGACTAGCGGGAGGGGAGAGACCCAGTACTTC,CASSQDRTSGRGETQYF
-,TRBJ2-3,TRBV14,TRBD2,TGTGCCAGCAGCTCACTAGCGGGAGAGGTCGCAGATACGCAGTATTTT,CASSSLAGEVADTQYF
-,TRBJ1-2,TRBV2,TRBD1,TGTGCCAGCAGGGACAGGGAATGGGATGGCTACACCTTC,CASRDREWDGYTF
-,TRBJ2-7,TRBV18,-,TGTGCCAGCTCACCACCGTTTATTACCGGTAAATTCCTATACGAGCAGTACTTC,CASSPPFITGKFLYEQYF
-,TRBJ2-7,TRBV5-1,TRBD2,TGCGCCAGCAGCCCGGGACTAGCGGGGTTCTACGAGCAGTACTTC,CASSPGLAGFYEQYF
once,TRBJ1-6,TRBV6-4,-,TGTGCCAGCAGTGTGGGTCAGGGGAGTTCACCCCTCCACTTT,CASSVGQGSSPLHF
-,TRBJ1-3,TRBV6-5,-,TGTGCCAGCATTAATTCTGGAAACACCATATATTTT,CASINSGNTIYF
-,TRBJ1-3,TRBV5-6,TRBD1,TGTGCCAGCAGCTGGGACAGCTCCGGAAACACCATATATTTT,CASSWDSSGNTIYF
-,TRBJ2-1,TRBV11-3,-,TGTGCCAGCAGCTCCGGGGACATCTACAATGAGCAGTTCTTC,CASSSGDIYNEQFF
-,TRBJ2-7,TRBV11-2,-,TGTGCCAGCAGCGTTAGCCTCTACGAGCAGTACTTC,CASSVSLYEQYF
once,TRBJ2-1,TRBV5-1,-,TGCGCCAGCAGCTTCCGGGACTACAATGAGCAGTTCTTC,CASSFRDYNEQFF
once,TRBJ2-7,TRBV4-1,-,TGCGCCAGCAGCCGGGACTCTAATAACTACGAGCAGTACTTC,CASSRDSNNYEQYF
-,TRBJ1-1,TRBV7-9,-,TGTGCCAGCAGCTCGAGACTGTCTAACACTGAAGCTTTCTTT,CASSSRLSNTEAFF
-,TRBJ2-7,TRBV5-5,TRBD2,TGTGCCAGCAGCTGGCGACAGGGGACTAGCGGGACCTACGAGCAGTACTTC,CASSWRQGTSGTYEQYF
-,TRBJ2-1,TRBV7-3,TRBD1,TGTGCCAGCAGCAGGGACAGGGGGCAATGGAATGAGCAGTTCTTC,CASSRDRGQWNEQFF
-,TRBJ1-5,TRBV5-4,TRBD1,TGTGCCAGCAGCTATGGGACAGGGGACGATAGCAATCAGCCCCAGCATTTT,CASSYGTGDDSNQPQHF
-,TRBJ2-1,TRBV6-5,TRBD2,TGTGCCAGCAGGGGGGCGGGGACTAGCGGCAATGAGCAGTTCTTC,CASRGAGTSGNEQFF
-,TRBJ2-2,TRBV2,-,TGTGCCAGCAGTGAACAGGGGATCAGGACCGGGGAGCTGTTTTTT,CASSEQGIRTGELFF
-,TRBJ2-7,TRBV24-1,TRBD1,TGTGCCACCAGTGAGCCCGGGACAGGGGGCGAGCAGTACTTC,CATSEPGTGGEQYF
-,TRBJ2-3,TRBV18,TRBD2,TGTGCCAGCTCACCACTCGCGGGAGGTTGGACAGATACGCAGTATTTT,CASSPLAGGWTDTQYF
-,TRBJ2-1,TRBV20-1,-,TGCAGTGTAGGGGGAGGGGAAAAGCAGTTCTTC,CSVGGGEKQFF
-,TRBJ2-5,TRBV7-2,TRBD1,TGTGCCAGCAGAAGGACAGGGGGCCAAGAGACCCAGTACTTC,CASRRTGGQETQYF
-,TRBJ2-1,TRBV25-1,TRBD2,TGTGCCAGCAGGCCCTTAGCGGGAACTGCCTACAATGAGCAGTTCTTC,CASRPLAGTAYNEQFF
-,TRBJ2-7,TRBV3-1/TRBV3-2,-,TGTGCCAGCAGCCAAGGGACACCGTCCTACGAGCAGTACTTC,CASSQGTPSYEQYF
-,TRBJ2-1,TRBV7-2,TRBD2,TGTGCCAGCAGCGTAGTGGGGCGGGAGGTCTATGAGCAGTTCTTC,CASSVVGREVYEQFF
-,TRBJ2-3,TRBV9,TRBD1,TGTGCCAGCAGCATGCGGACAGGGGGCGCAGATACGCAGTATTTT,CASSMRTGGADTQYF
-,TRBJ1-1,TRBV18,-,TGTGCCAGCTCGCCGGGACTCCTGGGCATGAACACTGAAGCTTTCTTT,CASSPGLLGMNTEAFF
-,TRBJ2-1,TRBV9,TRBD1,TGTGCCAGCAGCGTTTCCGGACAGGGGAAGGATGAGCAGTTCTTC,CASSVSGQGKDEQFF
-,TRBJ1-1,TRBV6-5,-,TGTGCCAGCCATCGGGTCTTGGAAGCTTTCTTT,CASHRVLEAFF
-,TRBJ2-1,TRBV29-1,TRBD2,TGCAGCGTCCTGGGACTAGCCCTCAATGAGCAGTTCTTC,CSVLGLALNEQFF
-,TRBJ2-1,TRBV5-1,-,TGCGCCAGCAGCGGCCATAGACAGGACAATGAGCAGTTCTTC,CASSGHRQDNEQFF
-,TRBJ2-3,TRBV9,-,TGTGCCAGCAGCGTAACTCCGGGGACAGATACGCAGTATTTT,CASSVTPGTDTQYF
-,TRBJ1-1,TRBV5-6,-,TGTGCCAGCAGCTTGGAAGTTTGGGAGACTACTTTGAACACTGAAGCTTTCTTT,CASSLEVWETTLNTEAFF
-,TRBJ2-1,TRBV7-3,TRBD2,TGTGCCAGCAGCCTAGCGGGAGGCTTGAATGAGCAGTTCTTC,CASSLAGGLNEQFF